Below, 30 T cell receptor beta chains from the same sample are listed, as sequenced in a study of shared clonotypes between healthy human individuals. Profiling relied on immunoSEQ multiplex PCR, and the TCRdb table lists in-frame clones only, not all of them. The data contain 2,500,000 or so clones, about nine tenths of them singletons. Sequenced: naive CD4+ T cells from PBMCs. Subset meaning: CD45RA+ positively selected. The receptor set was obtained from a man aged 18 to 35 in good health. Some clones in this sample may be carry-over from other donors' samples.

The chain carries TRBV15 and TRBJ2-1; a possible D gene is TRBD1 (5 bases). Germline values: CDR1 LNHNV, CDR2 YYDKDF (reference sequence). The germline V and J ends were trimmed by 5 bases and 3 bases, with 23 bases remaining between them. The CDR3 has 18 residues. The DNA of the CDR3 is TGTGCCACCAGCCCTCAGGGCGCAGGACACGATTACTACAATGAGCAGTTCTTC. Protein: CATSPQGAGHDYYNEQFF.

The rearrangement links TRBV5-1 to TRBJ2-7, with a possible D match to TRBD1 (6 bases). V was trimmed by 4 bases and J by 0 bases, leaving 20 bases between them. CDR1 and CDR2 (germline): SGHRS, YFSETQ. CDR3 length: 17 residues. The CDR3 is CASSPWTAQTTSYEQYF. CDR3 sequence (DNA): TGCGCCAGCAGCCCATGGACAGCTCAGACCACCTCCTACGAGCAGTACTTC.

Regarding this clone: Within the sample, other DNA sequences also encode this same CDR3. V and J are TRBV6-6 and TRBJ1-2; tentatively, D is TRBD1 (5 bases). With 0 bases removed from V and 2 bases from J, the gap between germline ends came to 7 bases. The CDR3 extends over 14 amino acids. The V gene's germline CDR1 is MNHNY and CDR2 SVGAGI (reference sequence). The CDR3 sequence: CASSYSSGNYGYTF. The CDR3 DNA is TGTGCCAGCAGTTACTCGTCAGGGAACTATGGCTACACCTTC.

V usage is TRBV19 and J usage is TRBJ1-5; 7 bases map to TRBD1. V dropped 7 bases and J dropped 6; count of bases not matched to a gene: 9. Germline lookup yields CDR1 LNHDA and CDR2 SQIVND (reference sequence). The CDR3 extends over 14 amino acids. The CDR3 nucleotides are TGTGCCAGTACCCTACAGGGGTCCAGTCAGCCCCAGCATTTT. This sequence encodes CASTLQGSSQPQHF.

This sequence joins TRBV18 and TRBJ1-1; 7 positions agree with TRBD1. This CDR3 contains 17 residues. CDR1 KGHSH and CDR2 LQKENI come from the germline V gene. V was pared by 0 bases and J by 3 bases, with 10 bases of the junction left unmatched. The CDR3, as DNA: TGTGCCAGCTCACCACCGGGGAGGGGGCGCGGGCACACTGAAGCTTTCTTT. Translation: CASSPPGRGRGHTEAFF.

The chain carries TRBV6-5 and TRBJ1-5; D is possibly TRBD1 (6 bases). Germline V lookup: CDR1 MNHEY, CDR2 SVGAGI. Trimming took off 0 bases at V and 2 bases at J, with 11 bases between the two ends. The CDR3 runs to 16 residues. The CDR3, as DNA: TGTGCCAGCAGTTACTCGGGGAGGGGGGGCAATCAGCCCCAGCATTTT. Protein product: CASSYSGRGGNQPQHF.

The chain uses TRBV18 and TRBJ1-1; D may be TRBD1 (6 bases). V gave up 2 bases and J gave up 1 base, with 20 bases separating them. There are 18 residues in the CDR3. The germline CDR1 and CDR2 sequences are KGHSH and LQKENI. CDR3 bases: TGTGCCAGCTCACCAAGGATTCCTTCGGGACAAGGGAACACTGAAGCTTTCTTT. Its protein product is CASSPRIPSGQGNTEAFF.

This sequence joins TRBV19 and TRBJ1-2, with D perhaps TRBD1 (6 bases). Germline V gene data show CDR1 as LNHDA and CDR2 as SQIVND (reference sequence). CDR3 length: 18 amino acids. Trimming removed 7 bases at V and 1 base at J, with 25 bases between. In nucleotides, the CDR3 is TGTGCCAGTACCCTCCTGGGGGGCCAACCTCGGGGTAACTATGGCTACACCTTC. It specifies CASTLLGGQPRGNYGYTF.

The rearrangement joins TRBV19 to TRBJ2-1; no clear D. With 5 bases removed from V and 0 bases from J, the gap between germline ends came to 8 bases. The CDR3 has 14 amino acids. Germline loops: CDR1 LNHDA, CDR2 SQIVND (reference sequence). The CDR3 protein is CASSETASYNEQFF. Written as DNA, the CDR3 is TGTGCCAGTAGTGAGACCGCCTCCTACAATGAGCAGTTCTTC.

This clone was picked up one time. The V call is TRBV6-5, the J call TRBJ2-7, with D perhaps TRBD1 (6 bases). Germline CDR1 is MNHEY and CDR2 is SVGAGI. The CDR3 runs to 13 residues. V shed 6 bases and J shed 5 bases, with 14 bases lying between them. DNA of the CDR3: TGTGCCAGCAGGGGACATGCTCGGGACGAGCAGTACTTC. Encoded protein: CASRGHARDEQYF.

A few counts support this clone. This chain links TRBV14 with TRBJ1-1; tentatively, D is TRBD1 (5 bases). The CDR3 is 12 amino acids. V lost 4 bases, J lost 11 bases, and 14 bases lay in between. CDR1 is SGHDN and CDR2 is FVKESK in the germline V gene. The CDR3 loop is CASSLYRDRAFF. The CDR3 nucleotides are TGTGCCAGCAGCCTCTACCGGGACCGGGCTTTCTTT. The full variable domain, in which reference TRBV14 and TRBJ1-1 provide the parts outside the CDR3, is EAGVTQFPSHSVIEKGQTVTLRCDPISGHDNLYWYRRVMGKEIKFLLHFVKESKQDESGMPNNRFLAERTGGTYSTLKVQPAELEDSGVYFCASSLYRDRAFFGQGTRLTVV.

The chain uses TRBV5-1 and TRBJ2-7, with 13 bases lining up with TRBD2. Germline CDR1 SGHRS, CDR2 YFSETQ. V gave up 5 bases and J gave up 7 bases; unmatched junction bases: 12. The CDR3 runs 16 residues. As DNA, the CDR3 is TGCGCCAGCAGATACGGGACCGGGACTAGCGGGAATGAGCAGTACTTC. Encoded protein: CASRYGTGTSGNEQYF.

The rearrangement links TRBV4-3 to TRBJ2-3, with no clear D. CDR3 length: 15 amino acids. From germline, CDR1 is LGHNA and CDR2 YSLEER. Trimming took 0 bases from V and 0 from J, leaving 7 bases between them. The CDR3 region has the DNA TGCGCCAGCAGCCAAGAGAAGATTAGCACAGATACGCAGTATTTT. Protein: CASSQEKISTDTQYF.

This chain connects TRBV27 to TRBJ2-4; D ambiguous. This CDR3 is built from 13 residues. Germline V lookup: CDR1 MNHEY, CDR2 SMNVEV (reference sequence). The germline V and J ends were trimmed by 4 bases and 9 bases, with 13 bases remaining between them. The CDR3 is CASSSYKAGIQYF. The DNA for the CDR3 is TGTGCCAGCAGTTCATACAAGGCAGGCATTCAGTACTTC.

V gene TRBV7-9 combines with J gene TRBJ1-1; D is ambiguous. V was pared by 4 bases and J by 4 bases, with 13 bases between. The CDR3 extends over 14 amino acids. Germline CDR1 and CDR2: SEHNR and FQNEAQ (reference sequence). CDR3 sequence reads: CASSWRIGGTEAFF. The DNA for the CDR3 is TGTGCCAGCAGCTGGCGTATCGGTGGCACTGAAGCTTTCTTT.

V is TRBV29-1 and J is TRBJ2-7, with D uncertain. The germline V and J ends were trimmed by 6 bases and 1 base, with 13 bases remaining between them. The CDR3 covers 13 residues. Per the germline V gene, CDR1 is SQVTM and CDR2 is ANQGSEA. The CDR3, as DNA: TGCAGCGTGCTCATATCCCTTTCCTACGAGCAGTACTTC. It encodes CSVLISLSYEQYF.

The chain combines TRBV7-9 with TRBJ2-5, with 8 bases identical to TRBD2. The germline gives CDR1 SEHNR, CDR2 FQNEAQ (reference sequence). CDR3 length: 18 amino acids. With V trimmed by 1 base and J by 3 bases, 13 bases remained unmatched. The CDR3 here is CASSLGRWKRREEETQYF. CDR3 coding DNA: TGTGCCAGCAGCTTAGGACGATGGAAGAGGCGGGAGGAAGAGACCCAGTACTTC.

In DNA form, the CDR3 reads TGTGCCAGTAAGGGCGGGAGGAACACCGGGGAGCTGTTTTTT. It is translated as CASKGGRNTGELFF. This rearrangement joins TRBV19 to TRBJ2-2; 7 bases line up with TRBD2. Germline V lookup: CDR1 LNHDA, CDR2 SQIVND (reference sequence). V lost 7 bases and J lost 1; bases outside the gene matches: 3. The CDR3 contains 14 residues.

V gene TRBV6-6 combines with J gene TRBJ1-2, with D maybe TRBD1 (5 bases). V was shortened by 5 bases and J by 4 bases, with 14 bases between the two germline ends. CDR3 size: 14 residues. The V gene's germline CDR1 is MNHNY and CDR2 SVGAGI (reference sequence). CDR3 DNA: TGTGCCAGCAGTACGCAAGGGGAGGGCTATGGCTACACCTTC. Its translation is CASSTQGEGYGYTF.

CDR3 loop: CASSRRGGTEAFF. The CDR3 DNA is TGTGCCAGCAGTCGGCGGGGGGGAACTGAAGCTTTCTTT. The J gene is TRBJ1-1, the V gene TRBV6-1; TRBD1 might be the D (5 bases). CDR3 size: 13 residues. The V and J ends lost 5 bases and 5 bases respectively, with 12 bases between them. From germline, CDR1 is MNHNS and CDR2 SASEGT.

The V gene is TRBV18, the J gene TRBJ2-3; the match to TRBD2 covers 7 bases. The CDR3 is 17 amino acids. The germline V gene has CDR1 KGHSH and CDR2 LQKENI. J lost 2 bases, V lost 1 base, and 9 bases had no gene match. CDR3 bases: TGTGCCAGCTCACCACGGGGATCTAGCGGATTCACAGATACGCAGTATTTT. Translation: CASSPRGSSGFTDTQYF. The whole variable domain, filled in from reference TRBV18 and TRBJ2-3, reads NAGVMQNPRHLVRRRGQEARLRCSPMKGHSHVYWYRQLPEEGLKFMVYLQKENIIDESGMPKERFSAEFPKEGPSILRIQQVVRGDSAAYFCASSPRGSSGFTDTQYFGPGTRLTVL.

This chain's CDR3 is CASSQGNTGELFF. Written as DNA, the CDR3 is TGTGCCAGCAGTCAAGGGAACACCGGGGAGCTGTTTTTT. The genes are TRBV6-4 and TRBJ2-2; D not certain. The V and J ends lost 5 bases and 1 base respectively, with 5 bases between them. The length of the CDR3 is 13 residues. Germline assignment: CDR1 MRHNA and CDR2 SNTAGT.

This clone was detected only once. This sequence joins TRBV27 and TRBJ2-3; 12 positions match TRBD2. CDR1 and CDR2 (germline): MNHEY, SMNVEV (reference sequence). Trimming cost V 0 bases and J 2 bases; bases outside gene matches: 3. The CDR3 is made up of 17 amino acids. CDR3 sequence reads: CASSLSGLAGFTDTQYF. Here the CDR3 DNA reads TGTGCCAGCAGTTTATCGGGACTAGCGGGTTTCACAGATACGCAGTATTTT.

The CDR3 coding sequence is TGCGCCAGCAGCGCACAGGGCTTAGAGACCCAGTACTTC. Amino acid sequence: CASSAQGLETQYF. J is TRBJ2-5 and V is TRBV5-1, with a weak D call TRBD1 (6 bases). The germline CDR1 and CDR2 sequences are SGHRS and YFSETQ. This CDR3 has 13 residues. V was cut by 4 bases and J by 4 bases, with 11 bases left in between.

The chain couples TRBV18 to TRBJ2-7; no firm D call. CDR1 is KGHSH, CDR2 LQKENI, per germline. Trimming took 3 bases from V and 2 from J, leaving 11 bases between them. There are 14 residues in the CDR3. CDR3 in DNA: TGTGCCAGCTCACCCATGGCCGCCGCCTACGAGCAGTACTTC. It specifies CASSPMAAAYEQYF.

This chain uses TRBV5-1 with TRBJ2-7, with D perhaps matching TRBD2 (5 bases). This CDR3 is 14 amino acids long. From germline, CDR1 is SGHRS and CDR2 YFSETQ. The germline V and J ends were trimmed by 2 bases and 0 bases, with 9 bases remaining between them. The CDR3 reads CASSFDGSSYEQYF. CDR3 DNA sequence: TGCGCCAGCAGCTTCGATGGGAGCTCCTACGAGCAGTACTTC.

The CDR3 region is CASSPPSTEIVGELFF. CDR3 sequence (DNA): TGTGCCAGCAGTCCACCCTCCACAGAAATAGTCGGGGAGCTGTTTTTT. The chain combines TRBV27 with TRBJ2-2; D is undetermined. CDR1 and CDR2 (germline): MNHEY, SMNVEV (reference sequence). This CDR3 spans 16 amino acids. Trimming removed 5 bases from V and 7 bases from J, with 20 bases in between.

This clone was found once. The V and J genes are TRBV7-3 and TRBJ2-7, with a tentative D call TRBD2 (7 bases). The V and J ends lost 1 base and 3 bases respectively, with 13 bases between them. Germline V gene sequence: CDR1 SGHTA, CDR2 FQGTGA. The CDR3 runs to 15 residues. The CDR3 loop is CASSLMGGPNYEQYF. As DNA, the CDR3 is TGTGCCAGCAGCTTAATGGGGGGGCCAAACTACGAGCAGTACTTC.

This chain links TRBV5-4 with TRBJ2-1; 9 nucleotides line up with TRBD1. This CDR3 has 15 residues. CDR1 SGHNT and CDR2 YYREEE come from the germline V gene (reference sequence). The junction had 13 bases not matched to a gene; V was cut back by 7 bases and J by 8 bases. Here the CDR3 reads CASHSPDRGPHEQFF. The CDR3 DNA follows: TGTGCCAGCCACAGTCCGGACAGGGGCCCTCATGAGCAGTTCTTC.

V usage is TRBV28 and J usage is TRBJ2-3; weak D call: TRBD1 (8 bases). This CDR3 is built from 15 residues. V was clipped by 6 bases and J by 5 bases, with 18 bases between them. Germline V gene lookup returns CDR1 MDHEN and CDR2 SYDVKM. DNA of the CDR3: TGTGCCAGCAGATACCTACAGGGGGAGGGAGATACGCAGTATTTT. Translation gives CASRYLQGEGDTQYF.